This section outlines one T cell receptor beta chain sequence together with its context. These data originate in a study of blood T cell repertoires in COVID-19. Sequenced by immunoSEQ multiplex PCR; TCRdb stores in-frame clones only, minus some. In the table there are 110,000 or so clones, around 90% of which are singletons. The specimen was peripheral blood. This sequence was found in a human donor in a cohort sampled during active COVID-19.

CDR3 DNA: TGTGCCAGTAGTATAAGTTCGGGGTCTAACTCCTACGAGCAGTACTTC. It specifies CASSISSGSNSYEQYF. J is TRBJ2-7 and V is TRBV19; the D gene is possibly TRBD2 (5 bases). The CDR3 is made up of 16 amino acids. V gave up 2 bases and J gave up 0 bases, with 14 bases separating them. Germline assignment: CDR1 LNHDA and CDR2 SQIVND (reference sequence).